This entry lists 27 T cell receptor beta chains sequenced from one sample in a study of cytotoxic CD8 clonotypes in ibrutinib-treated CLL. Assay used: immunoSEQ multiplex PCR; TCRdb lists only in-frame clones, some missing. The table shows about 130,000 clones, with around 84% occurring only once. The sequencing used PBMCs, collected after 24 months of ibrutinib treatment. These receptors were taken from a human donor with chronic lymphocytic leukemia.

The chain uses TRBV7-2 and TRBJ1-5; D possibly corresponds to TRBD1 (6 bases). The germline CDR1 and CDR2 sequences are SGHTA and FQGNSA. V was shortened by 1 base and J by 1 base, with 8 bases between the two germline ends. There are 15 residues in the CDR3. Here the CDR3 DNA reads TGTGCCAGCAGCTTAGGCAGGGGAAGCAATCAGCCCCAGCATTTT. Protein sequence: CASSLGRGSNQPQHF. Together with reference TRBV7-2 and TRBJ1-5, the CDR3 gives the full variable domain: GAGVSQSPSNKVTEKGKDVELRCDPISGHTALYWYRQSLGQGLEFLIYFQGNSAPDKSGLPSDRFSAERTGGSVSTLTIQRTQQEDSAVYLCASSLGRGSNQPQHFGDGTRLSIL.

The chain uses TRBV19 and TRBJ1-2; D is ambiguous. This CDR3 contains 13 residues. Germline V gene sequence: CDR1 LNHDA, CDR2 SQIVND (reference sequence). V dropped 3 bases and J dropped 4 bases, with 9 bases sitting between them. CDR3 nucleotide sequence: TGTGCCAGTAGTATGGGGTCTATCTATGGCTACACCTTC. Translated: CASSMGSIYGYTF.

The rearrangement uses TRBV11-2 and TRBJ1-5; 7 bases align to TRBD1. V lost 4 bases, J lost 9 bases, and 9 bases stayed unmatched. This CDR3 has 14 amino acids. CDR1 and CDR2 (germline): SGHAT, FQNNGV. The CDR3 is CASSSFQGGGPQHF. DNA of the CDR3: TGTGCCAGCAGCTCATTTCAGGGGGGTGGGCCCCAGCATTTT.

CDR3 nucleotides: TGCGCCAGCAGCTCCGGGACTAGCGGGGGGGCCACAGATACGCAGTATTTT. It encodes CASSSGTSGGATDTQYF. V and J are TRBV5-1 and TRBJ2-3, with TRBD2 matching over 16 bases. V lost 3 bases to trimming and J lost 2 bases; unmatched junction nucleotides: 3. CDR1 SGHRS and CDR2 YFSETQ come from the germline V gene. CDR3 size: 17 residues.

The chain joins TRBV5-3 to TRBJ2-1, with 10 bases aligning to TRBD2. TRBV5-3 is designated an ORF whose function remains uncertain. J gave up 6 bases and V 0 bases, and 6 bases lay outside the gene matches. The CDR3 is made up of 16 amino acids. The CDR3, as DNA: TGTGCCAGAAGCTTGGGCGGGACTAGCGACTCCAATGAGCAGTTCTTC. This codes for CARSLGGTSDSNEQFF.

The CDR3 nucleotides are TGTGCCAGCTCACCGATGGAAAGAGAGACCCAGTACTTC. Translating it yields CASSPMERETQYF. The rearrangement joins TRBV18 to TRBJ2-5; D call uncertain. Germline assignment: CDR1 KGHSH and CDR2 LQKENI. The V end lost 3 bases, the J end lost 4 bases, and 9 bases lay between the germline ends. The CDR3 sequence is 13 residues long.

This rearrangement joins TRBV18 to TRBJ1-2; 12 nucleotides agree with TRBD1. CDR3 length: 15 residues. Germline values: CDR1 KGHSH, CDR2 LQKENI. V lost 9 bases, J lost 6 bases, and 11 bases stayed unmatched. This CDR3 reads CASSTGTGGWNGYTF. CDR3 in DNA: TGTGCCAGTTCCACCGGGACAGGGGGCTGGAATGGCTACACCTTC.

Remarks on this clone: Other DNA sequences in this sample translate to the same CDR3. J is TRBJ1-3 and V is TRBV10-3; D uncertain. Germline V gene sequence: CDR1 ENHRY, CDR2 SYGVKD. Trimming shortened V by 0 bases and J by 4 bases, and 7 bases separated the two germline ends. CDR3 length equals 14 residues. DNA of the CDR3: TGTGCCATCAGTGAGTCCGTCTCCGGAAACACCATATATTTT. Translation gives CAISESVSGNTIYF.

This chain connects TRBV7-3 to TRBJ2-3, with D perhaps being TRBD1 or TRBD2 (5 bases each). The V end lost 5 bases, the J end lost 1 base, and 16 bases lay between the germline ends. Germline V gives CDR1 SGHTA, CDR2 FQGTGA. The CDR3 consists of 16 residues. The CDR3, as DNA: TGTGCCAGCAGCCCAGATGACTCGGGGCGCACAGATACGCAGTATTTT. It codes for CASSPDDSGRTDTQYF.

The CDR3 DNA follows: TGCGCCACCGTTGTCCGGCAGAAGAACACTGAAGCTTTCTTT. Translated: CATVVRQKNTEAFF. The V and J genes are TRBV10-2 and TRBJ1-1, with D hard to call. The CDR3 is 14 residues long. The germline gives CDR1 WSHSY, CDR2 SAAADI. V dropped 10 bases and J dropped 1 base, with 16 bases sitting between them.

This clone appeared a few times. The chain recombines TRBV7-2 with TRBJ1-2; 7 positions agree with TRBD1. The trim removed 5 bases at V and 7 bases at J, leaving 10 bases unmatched. The CDR3 contains 14 residues. The germline gives CDR1 SGHTA, CDR2 FQGNSA. The CDR3 region has the DNA TGTGCCAGCAGCCCGGGGGGGACAGTTACTGGCTACACCTTC. Translated: CASSPGGTVTGYTF.

This clone is a singleton in its sample. The chain couples TRBV11-3 to TRBJ1-2; D might be TRBD1 (6 bases). CDR1 is SGHNT, CDR2 YENEEA, per germline. CDR3 length: 14 amino acids. V was clipped by 4 bases and J by 4 bases, with 13 bases between them. The CDR3 here is CASSSGGTGYGYTF. The CDR3 region has the DNA TGTGCCAGCAGCTCGGGGGGCACCGGCTATGGCTACACCTTC.

This clone has a single count. The rearrangement links TRBV5-5 to TRBJ2-2; weak D call: TRBD1 (5 bases). Trimming left V 2 bases short and J 7 bases short, with 9 bases between. Germline loops: CDR1 SGHKS, CDR2 YYEKEE (reference sequence). CDR3 length: 13 residues. CDR3 nucleotides: TGTGCCAGCAGCTTCAGGGTCGGCGGGGAGCTGTTTTTT. Encoded protein: CASSFRVGGELFF.

The chain recombines TRBV7-8 with TRBJ1-1, with 7 bases aligning to TRBD1. This CDR3 has 14 amino acids. V was clipped by 3 bases and J by 4 bases; unmatched bases: 5. Germline assignment: CDR1 SGHVS and CDR2 FQNEAQ. The CDR3 protein is CASSFGTASTEAFF. CDR3 DNA: TGTGCCAGCAGCTTTGGGACAGCTAGCACTGAAGCTTTCTTT.

This clone came up a few times. The chain combines TRBV13 with TRBJ1-4, with D possibly being TRBD1 (5 bases). V gave up 6 bases and J gave up 7 bases, with 15 bases separating them. Germline V gene lookup returns CDR1 PRHDT and CDR2 FYEKMQ (reference sequence). There are 14 residues in the CDR3. The CDR3 loop is CASRPRVGSEKLFF. The DNA for the CDR3 is TGTGCCAGCAGACCCAGGGTGGGCAGTGAAAAACTGTTTTTT.

This clone was recorded a few times. The CDR3 region has the DNA TGTGCCAGCAGTTTAATGGTCGGGTCTGAAGCTTTCTTT. This encodes CASSLMVGSEAFF. The J gene is TRBJ1-1, the V gene TRBV27; D ambiguous. Germline V gene sequence: CDR1 MNHEY, CDR2 SMNVEV (reference sequence). Trimming removed 2 bases at V and 6 bases at J, with 10 bases between. The CDR3 runs 13 residues.

The chain uses TRBV14 and TRBJ2-3; D unresolved. CDR3 length: 16 amino acids. Germline V lookup: CDR1 SGHDN, CDR2 FVKESK. V gave up 1 base and J gave up 2 bases, with 13 bases separating them. CDR3: CASSQVAYSLTDTQYF. CDR3 in DNA: TGTGCCAGCAGCCAAGTTGCGTACTCCCTCACAGATACGCAGTATTTT.

The chain couples TRBV5-1 to TRBJ1-1; TRBD1 matches at 11 bases. The CDR3 is 14 residues long. Germline assignment: CDR1 SGHRS and CDR2 YFSETQ. Trimming cost V 9 bases and J 4 bases; bases outside gene matches: 8. CDR3 nucleotide sequence: TGCGCCACATCCTCCGGGACAGGGGGCACTGAAGCTTTCTTT. Amino acid sequence: CATSSGTGGTEAFF.

The chain joins TRBV9 to TRBJ1-5; D is unresolved. V was pared by 0 bases and J by 0 bases, with 7 bases between. This CDR3 spans 15 amino acids. CDR1 is SGDLS and CDR2 is YYNGEE in the germline V gene. The CDR3 DNA reads as TGTGCCAGCAGCGTAGGAGGTTATAGCAATCAGCCCCAGCATTTT. Translation gives CASSVGGYSNQPQHF. The full variable domain, its missing parts supplied by reference TRBV9 and TRBJ1-5, is DSGVTQTPKHLITATGQRVTLRCSPRSGDLSVYWYQQSLDQGLQFLIQYYNGEERAKGNILERFSAQQFPDLHSELNLSSLELGDSALYFCASSVGGYSNQPQHFGDGTRLSIL.

This clone was seen a handful of times. The chain uses TRBV30 and TRBJ1-5; TRBD1 is a possible D gene (6 bases). V lost 1 base to trimming and J lost 2 bases, with 9 bases between them. The CDR3 contains 14 residues. In germline, CDR1 is GTSNPN, CDR2 SVGIG (reference sequence). The CDR3 nucleotides read TGTGCCTGGAGTGGCAACAGGGGCAATCAGCCCCAGCATTTT. It translates to CAWSGNRGNQPQHF.

J is TRBJ2-7 and V is TRBV5-4, with 7 nucleotides matching TRBD1. The CDR3 is made up of 15 amino acids. Germline CDR1 reads SGHNT; CDR2 reads YYREEE (reference sequence). After removal of 4 bases from V and 1 base from J, the junction contained 8 bases not matched to a gene. The CDR3 nucleotides are TGTGCCAGCAGCAGGACGGGACAGCAGTCCTACGAGCAGTACTTC. Amino acids: CASSRTGQQSYEQYF.

The V gene is TRBV6-5, the J gene TRBJ1-1; D is ambiguous. Trimming left V 10 bases short and J 1 base short, with 10 bases between. Germline V gene sequence: CDR1 MNHEY, CDR2 SVGAGI. This CDR3 contains 12 residues. The CDR3 sequence is CATDSPNTEAFF. The CDR3 DNA sequence: TGTGCCACCGATAGCCCGAACACTGAAGCTTTCTTT.

The J gene is TRBJ1-1, the V gene TRBV27; D may be TRBD1 (5 bases). CDR1 MNHEY and CDR2 SMNVEV come from the germline V gene (reference sequence). The CDR3 has 14 residues. Between the trimmed V and J ends, which lost 2 bases and 2 bases, there was a span of 9 bases. The CDR3 protein is CASSLGGGNTEAFF. DNA of the CDR3: TGTGCCAGCAGTTTAGGGGGAGGCAACACTGAAGCTTTCTTT.

CDR3 nucleotides: TGTGCCAGCAGCTACGGACTGACAGATACGCAGTATTTT. Amino acid sequence: CASSYGLTDTQYF. V usage is TRBV7-9 and J usage is TRBJ2-3, with a weak D call TRBD2 (5 bases). The V gene lost 4 bases and the J gene lost 3 bases, with 8 bases spanning the gap. Germline-derived CDR1 and CDR2 are SEHNR and FQNEAQ (reference sequence). The CDR3 sequence is 13 residues long.

The V and J genes are TRBV30 and TRBJ2-1; tentatively, D is TRBD1 (6 bases). Trimming pared 5 bases from V and 3 bases from J, leaving 17 bases between. Germline CDR1 is GTSNPN and CDR2 is SVGIG (reference sequence). CDR3 length: 15 residues. The CDR3 here is CAWGQPEYRYNEQFF. DNA for the CDR3: TGTGCCTGGGGACAGCCCGAGTACCGCTACAATGAGCAGTTCTTC.

V usage is TRBV7-9 and J usage is TRBJ2-7; D is undetermined. Germline V lookup: CDR1 SEHNR, CDR2 FQNEAQ (reference sequence). Trimming cost V 5 bases and J 2 bases, with 10 bases left between them. The CDR3 sequence is 13 residues long. The CDR3 DNA is TGTGCCAGCAGCCCAAGGGCCACCTACGAGCAGTACTTC. It encodes CASSPRATYEQYF.

The chain uses TRBV4-3 and TRBJ2-1, with 9 positions matching TRBD2. Trimming at V came to 4 bases and at J to 4 bases, leaving 8 bases not matched to a gene. In germline, CDR1 is LGHNA, CDR2 YSLEER. The CDR3 has 16 residues. This CDR3 is CASSPQGAGGYNEQFF. CDR3 DNA sequence: TGCGCCAGCAGCCCCCAAGGAGCGGGGGGTTACAATGAGCAGTTCTTC.